The TCR beta chain described here comes from a study of Graves' ophthalmopathy and Graves' hyperthyroidism. In the study overall: Investigators collected peripheral blood at initial diagnosis, before any treatment was given.

The V end was cut by 6 bases, the J end by 3 bases, with 6 bases between. The germline V gene has CDR1 MNHEY and CDR2 SVGEGT. There are 11 residues in the CDR3. This clonotype was found many times. Calling hyperthyroidism stable required that no ophthalmopathy show up within 18 months of follow-up. The hyperthyroidism patients, aged 18 to 65, had been newly diagnosed, with under 2 months' duration. RNA transcripts were the source from which TCR beta CDR3 regions were amplified. First-round RT-PCR relied on HTBI primers, and a second-round multiplex PCR came next. TCRdb used MiXCR to reprocess the multiplex PCR reads, holding one entry per CDR3 protein. Here the sample spans around 36,000 distinct CDR3 sequences, about half being singletons.

The chain uses TRBV6-2 or TRBV6-3 and TRBJ2-7, with no clear D. The specimen sequenced was peripheral blood. The TCR comes from an adult woman with stable Graves' hyperthyroidism. In DNA, the CDR3 is TGTGCCAGCAGCCGACGCTACGAGCAGTACTTC. It is translated as CASSRRYEQYF.